This T cell receptor beta chain was captured by sequencing in a study of T-cell reconstitution after alpha-beta-depleted transplantation in children. Molecular barcoding with unique molecular identifiers was used for the TCRbeta library. In TCRdb, the PCR reads were re-called with MiXCR into one record per CDR3 protein. The data hold more than 90,000 distinct CDR3 sequences, with under 13% observed a single time. This clonotype has a count of ten or more. Trimming at V came to 6 bases and at J to 2 bases, leaving 25 bases not matched to a gene. The CDR3 sequence is 21 residues long. V is TRBV12-3 or TRBV12-4 and J is TRBJ1-5; 7 bases are shared with TRBD1. The source material was PBMCs, sampled before TCRalphabeta/CD19-depleted stem cell transplant. This TCR was recovered from a boy between 2 and 10 years old with acute lymphoblastic leukemia, due to receive a stem cell transplant. CDR3 sequence: CASSFSPLDRVGRERNQPQHF. In DNA, the CDR3 is TGTGCCAGCAGCTTTAGTCCTTTAGACAGGGTTGGGAGGGAGCGCAATCAGCCCCAGCATTTT.